The rows below give T cell receptor beta chains drawn from one sample of a study of blood T cell repertoires in COVID-19. The data were produced by immunoSEQ multiplex PCR, yet TCRdb's version contains in-frame clones alone and is incomplete. The profile shows about 370,000 clones, roughly 86% of them singletons. What was sequenced was peripheral blood. The origin of the receptors is a woman in her twenties or thirties with COVID-19, enrolled during active disease. CDR3s include the opening cysteine and the closing phenylalanine or tryptophan. Fields, in order: CDR3 DNA, CDR3 protein, J gene, V gene, D gene, clone size. A D gene is named only where the DNA matches it firmly. Clone sizes are given selectively: once, few, many, or a class where the clone is expanded.

CDR3 DNA: TGTGCCAGCAGTGAGAAAGATACGCAGTATTTT
CDR3 protein: CASSEKDTQYF
J gene: TRBJ2-3
V gene: TRBV12-3/TRBV12-4
D gene: .
clone size: .

CDR3 DNA: TGTGCCAGCAGTCGTCTTGGGGAGGCCCCCTACGAGCAGTACTTC
CDR3 protein: CASSRLGEAPYEQYF
J gene: TRBJ2-7
V gene: TRBV7-2
D gene: .
clone size: .

CDR3 DNA: TGCGCCAGCAGCCCTACAGGGGAAGAGACCCAGTACTTC
CDR3 protein: CASSPTGEETQYF
J gene: TRBJ2-5
V gene: TRBV5-1
D gene: TRBD1
clone size: .

CDR3 DNA: TGCGCCAGCAGCCAAGATTTGCTTGCGGGAGGTGGGTCCAAAAACATTCAGTACTTC
CDR3 protein: CASSQDLLAGGGSKNIQYF
J gene: TRBJ2-4
V gene: TRBV4-3
D gene: TRBD2
clone size: few

CDR3 DNA: TGTGCCAGCTCACCACGGCTAGCGGGTACCTACAATGAGCAGTTCTTC
CDR3 protein: CASSPRLAGTYNEQFF
J gene: TRBJ2-1
V gene: TRBV18
D gene: TRBD2
clone size: .

CDR3 DNA: TGTGCCAGTAGTATCGGGACACTATACGAGCAGTACTTC
CDR3 protein: CASSIGTLYEQYF
J gene: TRBJ2-7
V gene: TRBV19
D gene: .
clone size: once

CDR3 DNA: TGTGCCAGCAGTTTACGGGACACAGATACGCAGTATTTT
CDR3 protein: CASSLRDTDTQYF
J gene: TRBJ2-3
V gene: TRBV12-3/TRBV12-4
D gene: .
clone size: once

CDR3 DNA: TGCGCCAGCAGCTTGTTTCTAGCGGGACGTTACAATGAGCAGTTCTTC
CDR3 protein: CASSLFLAGRYNEQFF
J gene: TRBJ2-1
V gene: TRBV5-1
D gene: TRBD2
clone size: .

CDR3 DNA: TGTGCCAGCAGTTTGGGGGGGGCGGGAGGAAACATTCAGTACTTC
CDR3 protein: CASSLGGAGGNIQYF
J gene: TRBJ2-4
V gene: TRBV28
D gene: TRBD2
clone size: .

CDR3 DNA: TGTGTCAGAAGCCCCTTCCTCACATTCTACGAGCAGTACTTC
CDR3 protein: CVRSPFLTFYEQYF
J gene: TRBJ2-7
V gene: TRBV7-5
D gene: .
clone size: once